This TCR beta chain was profiled in a study of response to subunit inactivated influenza vaccine (dated by TCRdb to the late 2010s). Study-wide context: The study used deep quantitative T cell receptor repertoire profiling to track responses to a trivalent subunit inactivated influenza vaccine. Overall study results and their limits: The authors suggested that each seasonal influenza vaccination may recruit only a limited number of new T cells.

Reading the label with the study, this specimen's time point is: more than 40 days after influenza vaccine administration. About this clonotype: The target of this receptor is not known. No clone much larger than this one lies a single base away; base qualities are absent.

Libraries were made using RT-PCR. The instrument was an Illumina HiSeq 2500. TCRdb ran its own pipeline on the public reads, namely fastp trimming at Q25 and MiXCR clone calling, and kept in-frame beta chains. Identical CDR3 proteins give one entry, which carries the most common genes and DNA. This sample comprises over 450,000 distinct CDR3 sequences, around 13% of them detected only once. The ten largest clonotypes hold around 13% of the sample. The V end loses 0 bases and the J end loses 11 bases, and a stretch of 16 bases separates them. The CDR3 has 14 amino acids, counting the end cysteine and phenylalanine. Here the CDR3 DNA is all that survives: 42 bases in frame from base 1.

This specimen was PBMCs from blood, taken about 40 days after vaccination. The rearrangement joined TRBV12-3 or TRBV12-4 to TRBJ1-1; the D region possibly corresponds to TRBD1 (5 bases align). The TCR was taken from a man in his fifties who received an inactivated influenza vaccine. Donor details come from another sample of the same person, matched by shared clones. The CDR3 sequence is CASSLAPLGVSAFF. The base sequence is TGTGCCAGCAGTTTAGCCCCTCTAGGGGTGTCGGCTTTCTTT.